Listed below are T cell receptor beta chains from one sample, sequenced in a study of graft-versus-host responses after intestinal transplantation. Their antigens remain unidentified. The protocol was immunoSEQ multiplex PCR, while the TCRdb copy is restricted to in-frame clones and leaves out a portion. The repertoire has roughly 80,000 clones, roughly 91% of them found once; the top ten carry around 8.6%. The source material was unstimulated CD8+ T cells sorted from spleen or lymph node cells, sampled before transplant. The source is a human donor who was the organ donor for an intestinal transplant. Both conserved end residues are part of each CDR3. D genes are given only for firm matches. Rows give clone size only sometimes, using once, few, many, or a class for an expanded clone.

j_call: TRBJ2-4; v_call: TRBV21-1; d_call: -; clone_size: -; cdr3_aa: CASSKGGSTPAKNIQYF; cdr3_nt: TGTGCCAGCAGCAAAGGGGGATCGACTCCAGCCAAAAACATTCAGTACTTC
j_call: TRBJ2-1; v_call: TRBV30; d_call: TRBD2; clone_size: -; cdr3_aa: CAWRSGGDHEQFF; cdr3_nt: TGTGCCTGGAGAAGCGGGGGGGACCATGAGCAGTTCTTC
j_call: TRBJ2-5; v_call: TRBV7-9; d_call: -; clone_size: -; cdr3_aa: CASSDLIDATQYF; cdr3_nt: TGTGCCAGCAGCGATCTCATCGACGCGACCCAGTACTTC
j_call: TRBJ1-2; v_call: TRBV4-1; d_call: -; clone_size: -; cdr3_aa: CASSLSWQGPNYGYTF; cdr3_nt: TGCGCCAGCAGCCTCTCATGGCAGGGTCCCAACTATGGCTACACCTTC
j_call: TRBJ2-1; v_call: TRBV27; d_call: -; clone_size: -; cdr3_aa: CASSFDWSIPYNEQFF; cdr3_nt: TGTGCCAGCAGTTTCGACTGGAGTATCCCCTACAATGAGCAGTTCTTC
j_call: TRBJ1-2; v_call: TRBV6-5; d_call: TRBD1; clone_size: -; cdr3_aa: CASSLGTAYGYTF; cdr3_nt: TGTGCCAGCAGTCTCGGGACAGCCTATGGCTACACCTTC
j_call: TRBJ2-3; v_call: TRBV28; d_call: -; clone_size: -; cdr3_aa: CASSSWGGTDTQYF; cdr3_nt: TGTGCCAGCAGTTCGTGGGGAGGCACAGATACGCAGTATTTT
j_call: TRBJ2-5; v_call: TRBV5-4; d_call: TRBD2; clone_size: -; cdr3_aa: CASSSGGETQYF; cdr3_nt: TGTGCCAGCAGCAGCGGGGGGGAGACCCAGTACTTC
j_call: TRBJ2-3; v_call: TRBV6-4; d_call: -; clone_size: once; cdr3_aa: CASSPQGGTDTQYF; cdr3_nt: TGTGCCAGCAGCCCACAGGGGGGGACAGATACGCAGTATTTT
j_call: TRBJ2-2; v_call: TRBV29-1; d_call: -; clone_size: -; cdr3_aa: CSVVADNTGELFF; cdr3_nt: TGCAGCGTTGTAGCAGACAACACCGGGGAGCTGTTTTTT
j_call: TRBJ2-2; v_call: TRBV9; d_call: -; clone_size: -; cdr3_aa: CASSPLLRPNTGELFF; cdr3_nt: TGTGCCAGCAGCCCCCTACTCCGTCCGAACACCGGGGAGCTGTTTTTT
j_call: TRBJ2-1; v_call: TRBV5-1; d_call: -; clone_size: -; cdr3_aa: CASSAPEKTGINEQFF; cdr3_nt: TGCGCCAGCAGCGCCCCCGAGAAGACGGGGATCAATGAGCAGTTCTTC
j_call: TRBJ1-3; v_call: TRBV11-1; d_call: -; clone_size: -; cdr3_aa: CASSLWNGPSGNTIYF; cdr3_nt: TGTGCCAGCAGCTTGTGGAACGGGCCCTCTGGAAACACCATATATTTT
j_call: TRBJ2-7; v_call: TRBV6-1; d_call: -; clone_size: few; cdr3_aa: CASSDAQGFNEQYF; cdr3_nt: TGTGCCAGCAGTGACGCACAGGGTTTCAACGAGCAGTACTTC
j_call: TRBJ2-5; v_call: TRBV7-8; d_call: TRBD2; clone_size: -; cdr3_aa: CASSLGLGVQETQYF; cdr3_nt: TGTGCCAGCAGCTTGGGACTAGGGGTCCAAGAGACCCAGTACTTC
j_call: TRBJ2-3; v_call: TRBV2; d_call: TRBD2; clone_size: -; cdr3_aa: CASSETSGEPDTQYF; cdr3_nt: TGTGCCAGCAGTGAGACTAGCGGGGAACCAGATACGCAGTATTTT
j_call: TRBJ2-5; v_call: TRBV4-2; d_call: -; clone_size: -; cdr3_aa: CASSRGGSEGGQETQYF; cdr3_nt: TGTGCCAGCAGCCGGGGGGGGTCTGAGGGGGGCCAGGAGACCCAGTACTTC
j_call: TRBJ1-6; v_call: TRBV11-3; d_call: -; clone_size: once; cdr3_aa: CASSPQHGGSYNSPLHF; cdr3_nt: TGTGCCAGCAGCCCCCAACACGGAGGCTCCTATAATTCACCCCTCCACTTT
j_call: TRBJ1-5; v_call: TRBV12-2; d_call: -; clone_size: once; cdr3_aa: CASRSYRDEWHHQQPQHF; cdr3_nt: TGTGCAAGTCGCTCATACCGGGACGAATGGCATCATCAGCAGCCCCAGCATTTT
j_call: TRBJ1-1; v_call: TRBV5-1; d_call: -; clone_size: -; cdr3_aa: CASSLAPGQNTEAFF; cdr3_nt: TGCGCCAGCAGCTTGGCGCCCGGACAGAACACTGAAGCTTTCTTT
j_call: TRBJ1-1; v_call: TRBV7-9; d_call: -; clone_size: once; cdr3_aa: CASSLGPSIEAFF; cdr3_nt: TGTGCCAGCAGCTTAGGCCCTAGTATAGAAGCTTTCTTT
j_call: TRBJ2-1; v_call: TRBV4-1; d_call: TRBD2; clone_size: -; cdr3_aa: CASSQDPASGDEQFF; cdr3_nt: TGCGCCAGCAGCCAAGATCCAGCTAGCGGGGACGAGCAGTTCTTC
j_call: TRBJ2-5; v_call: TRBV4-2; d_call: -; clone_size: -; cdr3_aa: CASSQDSDYSETQYF; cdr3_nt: TGTGCCAGCAGCCAAGATTCGGACTATTCAGAGACCCAGTACTTC
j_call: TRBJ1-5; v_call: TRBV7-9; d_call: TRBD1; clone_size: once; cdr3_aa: CASSLFDREDQPQHF; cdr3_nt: TGTGCCAGCAGCTTATTTGACAGGGAGGACCAGCCCCAGCATTTT
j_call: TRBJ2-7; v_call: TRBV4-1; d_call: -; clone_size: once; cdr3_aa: CASSQVSGSYEQYF; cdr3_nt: TGCGCCAGCAGCCAAGTATCGGGATCCTACGAGCAGTACTTC
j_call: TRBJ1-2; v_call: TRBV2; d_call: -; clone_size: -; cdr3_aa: CATPVSIGGYTF; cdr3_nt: TGTGCCACCCCAGTTTCCATAGGTGGCTACACCTTC
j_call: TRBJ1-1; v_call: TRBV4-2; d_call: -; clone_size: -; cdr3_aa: CASSQPGDLNTEAFF; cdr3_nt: TGTGCCAGCAGCCAGCCAGGTGACCTTAACACTGAAGCTTTCTTT
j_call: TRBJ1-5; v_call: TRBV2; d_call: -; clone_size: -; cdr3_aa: CASTENPYNYNQPQHF; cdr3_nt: TGTGCCAGCACGGAGAACCCCTATAACTACAATCAGCCCCAGCATTTT
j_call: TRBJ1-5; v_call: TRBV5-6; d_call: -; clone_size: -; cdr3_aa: CASSLAGGLYDQPQHF; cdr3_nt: TGTGCCAGCAGCTTGGCGGGGGGCCTTTACGATCAGCCCCAGCATTTT
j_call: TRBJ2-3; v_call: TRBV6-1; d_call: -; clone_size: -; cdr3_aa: CASEEPSVTDTQYF; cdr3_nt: TGTGCCAGCGAGGAGCCATCAGTCACAGATACGCAGTATTTT
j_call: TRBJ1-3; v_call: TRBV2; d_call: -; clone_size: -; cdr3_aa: CASSPGDGNTIYF; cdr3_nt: TGTGCCAGCAGCCCAGGAGATGGAAACACCATATATTTT
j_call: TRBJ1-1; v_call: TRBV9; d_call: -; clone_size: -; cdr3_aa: CASSVDPGDTEAFF; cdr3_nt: TGTGCCAGCAGCGTAGACCCGGGGGACACTGAAGCTTTCTTT
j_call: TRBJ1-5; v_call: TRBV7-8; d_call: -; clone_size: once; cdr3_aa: CASSPSRVNQPQHF; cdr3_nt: TGTGCCAGCAGCCCGTCCCGGGTCAATCAGCCCCAGCATTTT
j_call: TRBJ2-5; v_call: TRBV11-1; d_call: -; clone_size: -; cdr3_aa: CASSIPTGLTEETQYF; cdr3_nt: TGTGCCAGCAGCATACCAACGGGCCTCACCGAAGAGACCCAGTACTTC
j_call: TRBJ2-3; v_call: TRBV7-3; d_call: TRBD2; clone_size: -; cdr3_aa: CARVECLGLSRDTQYF; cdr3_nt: TGTGCCCGTGTGGAGTGCTTGGGACTATCCAGGGATACGCAGTATTTT